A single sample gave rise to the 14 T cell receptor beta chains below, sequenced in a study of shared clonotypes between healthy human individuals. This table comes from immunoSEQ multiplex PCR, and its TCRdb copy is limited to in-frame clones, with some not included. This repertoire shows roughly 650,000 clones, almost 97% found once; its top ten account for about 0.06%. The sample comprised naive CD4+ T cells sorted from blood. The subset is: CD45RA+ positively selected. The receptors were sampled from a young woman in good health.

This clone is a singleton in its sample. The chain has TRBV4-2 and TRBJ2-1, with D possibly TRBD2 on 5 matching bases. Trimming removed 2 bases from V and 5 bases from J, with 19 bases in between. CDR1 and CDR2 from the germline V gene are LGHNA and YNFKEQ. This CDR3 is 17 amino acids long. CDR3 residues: CASSQFDFAGQDNEQFF. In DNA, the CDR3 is TGTGCCAGCAGCCAATTTGATTTTGCGGGCCAAGACAATGAGCAGTTCTTC.

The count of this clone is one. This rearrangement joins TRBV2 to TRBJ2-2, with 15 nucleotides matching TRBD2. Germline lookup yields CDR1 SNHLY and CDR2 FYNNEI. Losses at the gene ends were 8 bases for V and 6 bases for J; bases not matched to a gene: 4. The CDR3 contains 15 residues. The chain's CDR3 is CASQGLAGGPGELFF. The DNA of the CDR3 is TGTGCCAGCCAGGGACTAGCGGGAGGACCCGGGGAGCTGTTTTTT.

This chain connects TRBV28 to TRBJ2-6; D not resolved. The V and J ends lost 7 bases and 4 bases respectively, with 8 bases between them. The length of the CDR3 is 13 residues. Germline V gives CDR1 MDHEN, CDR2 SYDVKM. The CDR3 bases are TGTGCCAGCAAGGGTTCGGGGGCCAACGTCCTGACTTTC. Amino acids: CASKGSGANVLTF.

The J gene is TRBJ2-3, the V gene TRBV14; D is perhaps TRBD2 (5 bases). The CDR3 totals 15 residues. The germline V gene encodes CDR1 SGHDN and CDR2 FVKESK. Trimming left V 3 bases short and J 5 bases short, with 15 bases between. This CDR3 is CASSHRGKREDTQYF. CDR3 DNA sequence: TGTGCCAGCAGCCATCGCGGTAAACGGGAAGATACGCAGTATTTT.

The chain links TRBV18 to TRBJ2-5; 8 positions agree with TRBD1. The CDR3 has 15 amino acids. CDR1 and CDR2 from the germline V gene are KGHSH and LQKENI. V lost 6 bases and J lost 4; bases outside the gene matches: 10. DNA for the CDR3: TGTGCCAGCTCCCACGGACAGGGACGGGGAGAGACCCAGTACTTC. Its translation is CASSHGQGRGETQYF.

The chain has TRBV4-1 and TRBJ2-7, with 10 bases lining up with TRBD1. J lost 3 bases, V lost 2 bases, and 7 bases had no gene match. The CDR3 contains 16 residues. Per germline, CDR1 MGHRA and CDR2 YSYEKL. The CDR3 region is CASSQQWGQGYYEQYF. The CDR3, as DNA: TGCGCCAGCAGCCAACAATGGGGACAGGGGTACTACGAGCAGTACTTC.

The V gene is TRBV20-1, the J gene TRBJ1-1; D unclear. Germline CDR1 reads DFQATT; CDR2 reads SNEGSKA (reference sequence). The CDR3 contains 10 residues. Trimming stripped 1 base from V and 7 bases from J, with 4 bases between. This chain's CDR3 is CSARGNEAFF. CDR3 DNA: TGCAGTGCTAGAGGAAATGAAGCTTTCTTT.

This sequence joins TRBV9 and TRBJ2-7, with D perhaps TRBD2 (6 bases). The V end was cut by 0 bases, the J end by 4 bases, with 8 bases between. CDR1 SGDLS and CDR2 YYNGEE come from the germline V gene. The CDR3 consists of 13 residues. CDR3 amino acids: CASSVAGSYEQYF. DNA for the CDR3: TGTGCCAGCAGCGTAGCCGGGAGTTACGAGCAGTACTTC.

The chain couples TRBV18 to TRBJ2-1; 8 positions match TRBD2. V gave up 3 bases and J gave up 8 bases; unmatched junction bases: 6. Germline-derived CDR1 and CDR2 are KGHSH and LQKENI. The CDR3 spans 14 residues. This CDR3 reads CASSPGLVADEQFF. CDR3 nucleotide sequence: TGTGCCAGCTCACCGGGACTAGTGGCTGATGAGCAGTTCTTC.

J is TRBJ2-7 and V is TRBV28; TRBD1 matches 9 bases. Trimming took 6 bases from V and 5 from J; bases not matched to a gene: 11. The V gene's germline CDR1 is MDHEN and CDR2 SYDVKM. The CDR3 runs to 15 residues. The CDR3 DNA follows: TGTGCCAGCAGCTCCCCTGGGACAGGGCCCCACGAGCAGTACTTC. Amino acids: CASSSPGTGPHEQYF. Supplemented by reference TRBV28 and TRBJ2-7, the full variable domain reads DVKVTQSSRYLVKRTGEKVFLECVQDMDHENMFWYRQDPGLGLRLIYFSYDVKMKEKGDIPEGYSVSREKKERFSLILESASTNQTSMYLCASSSPGTGPHEQYFGPGTRLTVT.

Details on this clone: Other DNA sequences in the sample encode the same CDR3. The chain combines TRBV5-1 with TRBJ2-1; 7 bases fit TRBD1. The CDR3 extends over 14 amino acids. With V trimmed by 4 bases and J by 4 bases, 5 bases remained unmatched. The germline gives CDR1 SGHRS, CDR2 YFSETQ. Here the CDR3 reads CASSLGQSYNEQFF. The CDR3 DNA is TGCGCCAGCAGCCTGGGACAGAGTTACAATGAGCAGTTCTTC.

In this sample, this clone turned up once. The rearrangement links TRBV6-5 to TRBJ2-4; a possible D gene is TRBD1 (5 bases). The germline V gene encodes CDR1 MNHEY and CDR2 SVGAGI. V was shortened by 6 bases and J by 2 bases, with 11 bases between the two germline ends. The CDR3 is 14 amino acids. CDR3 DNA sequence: TGTGCCAGCAGGACGACAGTTTCCAAAAACATTCAGTACTTC. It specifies CASRTTVSKNIQYF.

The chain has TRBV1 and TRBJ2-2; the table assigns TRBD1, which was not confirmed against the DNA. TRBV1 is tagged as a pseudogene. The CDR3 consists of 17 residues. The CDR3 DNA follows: TGCACCAGCAGCCAACCCGACAGGGATCTTAACACCGGGGAGCTGTTTTTT. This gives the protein CTSSQPDRDLNTGELFF.

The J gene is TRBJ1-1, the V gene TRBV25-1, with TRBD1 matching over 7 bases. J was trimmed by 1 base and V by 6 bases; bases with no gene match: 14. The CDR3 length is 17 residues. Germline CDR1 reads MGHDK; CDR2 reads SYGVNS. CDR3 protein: CASSPPTWAGGNTEAFF. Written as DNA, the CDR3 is TGTGCCAGCAGCCCCCCCACTTGGGCAGGGGGGAACACTGAAGCTTTCTTT.